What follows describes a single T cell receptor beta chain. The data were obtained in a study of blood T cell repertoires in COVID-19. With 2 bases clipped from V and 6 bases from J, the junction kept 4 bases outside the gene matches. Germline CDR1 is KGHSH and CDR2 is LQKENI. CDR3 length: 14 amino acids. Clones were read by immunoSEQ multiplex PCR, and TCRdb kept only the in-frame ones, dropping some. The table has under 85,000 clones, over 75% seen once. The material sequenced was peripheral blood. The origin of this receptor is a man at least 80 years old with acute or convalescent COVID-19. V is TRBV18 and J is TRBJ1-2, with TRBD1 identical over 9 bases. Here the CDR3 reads CASSPGTGRDGYTF. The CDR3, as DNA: TGTGCCAGCTCACCAGGGACAGGGAGAGATGGCTACACCTTC.